This TCR beta chain appears in the sequencing data of a study of shared clonotypes between healthy human individuals. Method: immunoSEQ multiplex PCR; TCRdb's copy keeps in-frame clones and lacks some. The sample has over a million clones, 95% to 97% seen once. CDR3 length equals 11 residues. The V end was cut by 3 bases, the J end by 13 bases, with 10 bases between. Germline CDR1 is LNHDA and CDR2 is SQIVND (reference sequence). The chain joins TRBV19 to TRBJ2-1; D unclear. This receptor was obtained from a man younger than 40 in good health. The specimen sequenced was naive CD4+ T cells sorted from blood. Described subset: CD45RA+ positively selected. The CDR3 DNA is TGTGCCAGTAGTATTGGCGTCCGACAGTTCTTC. Amino acid sequence: CASSIGVRQFF.